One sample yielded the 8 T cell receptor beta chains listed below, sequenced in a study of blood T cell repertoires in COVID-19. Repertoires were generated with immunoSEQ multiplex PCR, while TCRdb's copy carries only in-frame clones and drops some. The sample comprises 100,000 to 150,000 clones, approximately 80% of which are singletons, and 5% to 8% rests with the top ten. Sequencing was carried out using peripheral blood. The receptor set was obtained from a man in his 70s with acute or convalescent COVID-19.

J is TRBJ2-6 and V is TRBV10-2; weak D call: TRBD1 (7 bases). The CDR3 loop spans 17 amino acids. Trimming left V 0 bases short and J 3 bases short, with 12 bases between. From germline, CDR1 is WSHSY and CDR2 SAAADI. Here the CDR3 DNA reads TGCGCCAGCAGTGAGTCGGCAGGGGGAGGTGGGGCCAACGTCCTGACTTTC. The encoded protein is CASSESAGGGGANVLTF.

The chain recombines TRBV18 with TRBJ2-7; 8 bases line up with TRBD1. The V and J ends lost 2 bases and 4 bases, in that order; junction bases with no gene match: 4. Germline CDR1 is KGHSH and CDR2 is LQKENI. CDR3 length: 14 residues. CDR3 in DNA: TGTGCCAGCTCACCAGGGACAGGACTATACGAGCAGTACTTC. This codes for CASSPGTGLYEQYF.

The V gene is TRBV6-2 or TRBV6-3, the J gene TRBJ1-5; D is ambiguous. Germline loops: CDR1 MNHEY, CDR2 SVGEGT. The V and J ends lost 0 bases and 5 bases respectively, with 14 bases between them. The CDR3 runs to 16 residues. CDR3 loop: CASSYSLIASHQPQHF. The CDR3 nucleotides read TGTGCCAGCAGTTACTCCTTAATAGCCTCCCATCAGCCCCAGCATTTT.

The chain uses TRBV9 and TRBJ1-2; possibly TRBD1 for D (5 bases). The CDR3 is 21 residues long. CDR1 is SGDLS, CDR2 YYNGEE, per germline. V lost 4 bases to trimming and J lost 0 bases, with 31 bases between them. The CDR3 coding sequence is TGTGCCAGCAGCTCCCGAACCCGCCAAGCGGAGGGGCTCAAAGCTAACTATGGCTACACCTTC. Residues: CASSSRTRQAEGLKANYGYTF.

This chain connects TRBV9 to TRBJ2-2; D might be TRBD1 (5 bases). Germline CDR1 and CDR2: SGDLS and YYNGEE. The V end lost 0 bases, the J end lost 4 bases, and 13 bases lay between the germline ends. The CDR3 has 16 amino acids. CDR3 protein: CASSVGVGLTTGELFF. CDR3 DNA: TGTGCCAGCAGCGTAGGGGTGGGGCTCACCACCGGGGAGCTGTTTTTT.

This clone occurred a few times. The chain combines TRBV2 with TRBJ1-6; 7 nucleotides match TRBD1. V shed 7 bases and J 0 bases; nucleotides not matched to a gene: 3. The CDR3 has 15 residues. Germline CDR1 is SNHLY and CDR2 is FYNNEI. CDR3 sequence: CASTGGSSYNSPLHF. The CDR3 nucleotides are TGTGCCAGCACAGGGGGAAGCTCCTATAATTCACCCCTCCACTTT. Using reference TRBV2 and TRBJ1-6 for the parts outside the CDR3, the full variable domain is EPEVTQTPSHQVTQMGQEVILRCVPISNHLYFYWYRQILGQKVEFLVSFYNNEISEKSEIFDDQFSVERPDGSNFTLKIRSTKLEDSAMYFCASTGGSSYNSPLHFGNGTRLTVT.

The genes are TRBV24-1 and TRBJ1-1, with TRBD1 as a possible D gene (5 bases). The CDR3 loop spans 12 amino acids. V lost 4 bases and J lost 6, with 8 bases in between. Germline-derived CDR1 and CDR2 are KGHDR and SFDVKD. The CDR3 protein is CATSEPGSEAFF. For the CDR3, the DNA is TGTGCCACCAGTGAGCCAGGGTCTGAAGCTTTCTTT.

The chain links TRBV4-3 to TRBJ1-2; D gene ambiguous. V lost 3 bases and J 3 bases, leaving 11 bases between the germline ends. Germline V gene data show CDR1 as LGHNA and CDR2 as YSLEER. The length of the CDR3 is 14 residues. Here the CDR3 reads CASSHPGRDYGYTF. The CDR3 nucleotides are TGCGCCAGCAGCCACCCCGGGAGAGACTATGGCTACACCTTC.